This TCR beta chain was obtained from a study of blood T cell repertoires in COVID-19. Study in general: From the United States, Italy and Spain came samples of acute and convalescent COVID-19. In each case, the material was cDNA or gDNA derived from T cells, B-cell-depleted T cells, or PBMCs.

Germline V gene data show CDR1 as SGDLS and CDR2 as YYNGEE. The length of the CDR3 is 15 residues. Trimming removed 7 bases from V and 0 bases from J, with 13 bases in between. In the authors' workflow: Using reference gene primer amplification, nucleated cell counts were estimated. Measured with immunoSEQ multiplex PCR; TCRdb has only the in-frame clones, and not every one. V, J and clone size derive from that table, while D and trimming were established from the DNA sequence. Here the sample spans roughly 260,000 clones, roughly 86% being singletons. This TCR was recovered from a man aged 35-49 years who had recovered from COVID-19. This sequence joins TRBV9 and TRBJ2-2, with D possibly being TRBD1 (5 bases). What was sequenced was peripheral blood. CDR3 sequence (DNA): TGTGCCAGCCGTCAGGCAGGGACGAACACCGGGGAGCTGTTTTTT. It is translated as CASRQAGTNTGELFF. Complete variable domain (other parts from reference TRBV9 and TRBJ2-2): DSGVTQTPKHLITATGQRVTLRCSPRSGDLSVYWYQQSLDQGLQFLIQYYNGEERAKGNILERFSAQQFPDLHSELNLSSLELGDSALYFCASRQAGTNTGELFFGEGSRLTVL.